This T cell receptor (beta chain) is drawn from a study of blood T cells in healthy people across ages. Study observations and caveats: Age showed a roughly linear inverse relationship with TCR beta diversity per million T cells.

V was cut by 0 bases and J by 1 base, with 12 bases left in between. In germline, CDR1 is SGHRS, CDR2 YFSETQ. This CDR3 has 16 residues. To note about this clonotype: Its cognate antigen is unknown.

A sample-barcoded 5' primer and a J-beta primer mix were used in a second PCR of about 7 to 11 cycles. From the 5' RACE reads, TCRdb called clonotypes with MiXCR, one entry per CDR3 protein. The repertoire holds hundreds of thousands of distinct CDR3 sequences, with under 65% as singletons. Peripheral blood samples of about 10 milliliters were drawn from each donor. This TCR came from a man in his sixties in good health. The source material was blood. The V gene is TRBV5-1, the J gene TRBJ2-3; TRBD2 is a possible D gene (6 bases). CDR3 sequence reads: CASSLEGREGTDTQYF. The DNA of the CDR3 is TGCGCCAGCAGCTTGGAGGGCAGGGAGGGCACAGATACGCAGTATTTT. The variable domain in full, completed from reference TRBV5-1 and TRBJ2-3, reads KAGVTQTPRYLIKTRGQQVTLSCSPISGHRSVSWYQQTPGQGLQFLFEYFSETQRNKGNFPGRFSGRQFSNSRSEMNVSTLELGDSALYLCASSLEGREGTDTQYFGPGTRLTVL.